The text below deals with one TCR beta chain. This sample was included in a study of blood T cell repertoires in COVID-19. Overall study context: The United States, Italy and Spain supplied acute and convalescent COVID-19 samples. Sources were T cells, B-cell-depleted T cells, or PBMCs; the material itself was cDNA or gDNA.

Per the study methods: It was from reference gene primer amplification that nucleated cell counts were estimated. Method: immunoSEQ multiplex PCR; TCRdb's copy keeps in-frame clones and lacks some. V and J calls and clone size follow that table, whereas D and trimming were derived from the DNA. The sample has about 240,000 clones, roughly 87% seen once. The germline V and J ends were trimmed by 7 bases and 3 bases, with 11 bases remaining between them. Germline values: CDR1 SNHLY, CDR2 FYNNEI. This CDR3 comprises 13 residues. The receptor comes from a man in his fifties or sixties who had recovered from COVID-19. The material sequenced was peripheral blood. The chain uses TRBV2 and TRBJ2-3, with D possibly TRBD1 on 6 matching bases. This CDR3 reads CASTLDRTDTQYF. Here the CDR3 DNA reads TGTGCCAGCACCCTGGACAGAACAGATACGCAGTATTTT.